Below, 11 T cell receptor beta chains from the same sample are listed, as sequenced in a study of regulatory and conventional T cells in RAG deficiency. Profiling relied on immunoSEQ multiplex PCR, and the TCRdb table lists in-frame clones only, not all of them. The data contain more than 5,500 clones, 82% of them singletons. These sequences were also reported in another study, on regulatory T cells. That paper states: The primer mix had 52 TRBV and 13 TRBJ primers.

Material for sequencing was CD8+ T cells sorted from blood. These receptors were taken from a human donor in good health.

For the CDR3, the DNA is TGTGCCATATCTGACAGTCTAAATCAGCCCCAGCATTTT. Its protein product is CAISDSLNQPQHF. The chain employs TRBV10-3 and TRBJ1-5; D may be TRBD1 (5 bases). The CDR3 sequence is 13 residues long. V was trimmed by 9 bases and J by 4 bases, leaving 13 bases between them. Looked up from germline, CDR1 is ENHRY and CDR2 is SYGVKD.

This sequence joins TRBV9 and TRBJ2-5, with TRBD1 identical over 10 bases. Germline CDR1 SGDLS, CDR2 YYNGEE. Trimming removed 4 bases from V and 4 bases from J; junction bases left unmatched: 4. This CDR3 contains 14 residues. The CDR3 DNA follows: TGTGCCAGCAGCCCCCGGACAGGGGGAGAGACCCAGTACTTC. It encodes CASSPRTGGETQYF.

This chain uses TRBV5-1 with TRBJ1-1; maybe TRBD1 (5 bases). Germline loops: CDR1 SGHRS, CDR2 YFSETQ. The CDR3 is 13 residues long. V lost 0 bases, J lost 7 bases, and 10 bases lay in between. The CDR3 region has the DNA TGCGCCAGCAGCTTGGGTAGGGGCGGTGAAGCTTTCTTT. It yields the protein CASSLGRGGEAFF.

This chain joins TRBV6-6 and TRBJ2-1, with TRBD2 identical over 8 bases. V was clipped by 7 bases and J by 10 bases; unmatched bases: 18. CDR3 length equals 16 residues. Germline CDR1 is MNHNY and CDR2 is SVGAGI (reference sequence). DNA for the CDR3: TGTGCCAGCAAAACTGTCGCGGGGGGAACGGGGGGGGAGCAGTTCTTC. This sequence encodes CASKTVAGGTGGEQFF.

The chain carries TRBV7-9 and TRBJ1-2, with a tentative D call TRBD1 (6 bases). V was trimmed by 1 base and J by 4 bases, leaving 13 bases between them. The CDR3 length is 15 residues. CDR1 and CDR2 from the germline V gene are SEHNR and FQNEAQ (reference sequence). The CDR3 reads CASSLGEGEAYGYTF. The CDR3 DNA reads as TGTGCCAGCAGCTTAGGGGAGGGGGAAGCCTATGGCTACACCTTC.

V usage is TRBV9 and J usage is TRBJ1-3, with 7 bases identical to TRBD1. CDR1 is SGDLS, CDR2 YYNGEE, per germline. The CDR3 is 15 amino acids. J gave up 3 bases and V 3 bases, and 6 bases lay outside the gene matches. The CDR3, as DNA: TGTGCCAGCAGCGAGACAGGGACGTATGGAAACACCATATATTTT. Protein: CASSETGTYGNTIYF.

The chain uses TRBV5-5 and TRBJ2-7, with D perhaps matching TRBD1 (6 bases). The germline gives CDR1 SGHKS, CDR2 YYEKEE (reference sequence). The CDR3 is made up of 16 amino acids. Trimming stripped 4 bases from V and 3 bases from J, with 20 bases between. CDR3 sequence: CASSVIIGQLGYEQYF. The CDR3 coding sequence is TGTGCCAGCAGCGTTATAATAGGACAGTTAGGCTACGAGCAGTACTTC.

This chain links TRBV27 with TRBJ1-5, with TRBD1 as a possible D gene (6 bases). Germline V CDR1 and CDR2: MNHEY, SMNVEV (reference sequence). The CDR3 is made up of 15 amino acids. V lost 5 bases and J lost 4, with 15 bases in between. The CDR3 spells CASSPLGQLNQPQHF. The DNA of the CDR3 is TGTGCCAGCAGTCCCCTTGGACAGCTTAATCAGCCCCAGCATTTT.

Here the CDR3 DNA reads TGTGCCAGCAGTTTATCGCCTAGCCCCTGGATCACAGATACGCAGTATTTT. Protein product: CASSLSPSPWITDTQYF. The rearrangement uses TRBV27 and TRBJ2-3, with TRBD2 as a possible D gene (5 bases). Germline V gene sequence: CDR1 MNHEY, CDR2 SMNVEV (reference sequence). The CDR3 runs 17 residues. Trimming removed 0 bases from V and 2 bases from J, with 15 bases in between.

This clone appeared a few times. This chain links TRBV7-3 with TRBJ2-3; no definite D call. The CDR3 is 15 residues long. V dropped 5 bases and J dropped 0 bases, with 12 bases sitting between them. CDR1 is SGHTA and CDR2 is FQGTGA in the germline V gene. The CDR3 is CASSLGLTSTDTQYF. CDR3 DNA sequence: TGTGCCAGCAGCCTGGGGTTAACTAGCACAGATACGCAGTATTTT. The whole variable domain, remainder taken from reference TRBV7-3 and TRBJ2-3, is GAGVSQTPSNKVTEKGKYVELRCDPISGHTALYWYRQSLGQGPEFLIYFQGTGAADDSGLPNDRFFAVRPEGSVSTLKIQRTERGDSAVYLCASSLGLTSTDTQYFGPGTRLTVL.

The V and J genes are TRBV6-1 and TRBJ1-5; D possibly corresponds to TRBD1 (5 bases). The germline CDR1 and CDR2 sequences are MNHNS and SASEGT. The CDR3 runs to 14 residues. Trimming removed 5 bases at V and 0 bases at J, with 8 bases between. The chain's CDR3 is CASSFGTSNQPQHF. The CDR3 DNA reads TGTGCCAGCAGTTTTGGGACTAGCAATCAGCCCCAGCATTTT.